This T cell receptor beta chain was sequenced during a study of regulatory T cells in long-lasting Graves disease. General observations from the study: The study found persistent patients shared more public clonotypes (2,741) than new patients (around 1,000).

Assembly of TCR beta libraries relied on iRepertoire HTBI primers together with Arm-PCR of CDR3 regions. A single record per CDR3 protein comes from TCRdb applying MiXCR to the multiplex PCR reads. Of over 450,000 distinct CDR3 sequences detected, about 12% appear once; the ten largest clones hold roughly 9.3%. Described time point: newly diagnosed GD, antithyroid drugs for less than 3 months. There was RNA extracted from PBMCs, and the TCR library was made from it. V was trimmed by 10 bases and J by 6 bases, leaving 13 bases between them. This CDR3 contains 12 residues. Germline CDR1 ENHRY, CDR2 SYGVKD. In this sample, this clonotype turned up many times. The antigen remains undetermined. These data also featured in a second study, about T cells in Graves' hyperthyroidism and ophthalmopathy. That paper adds: The HTBI primer set served for first-round RT-PCR of the TCR CDR3.

The input for sequencing was peripheral blood mononuclear cells (PBMCs), taken at new diagnosis, from a patient treated with antithyroid drugs. The TCR comes from a woman between 25 and 40 years old with Graves disease. The chain links TRBV10-3 to TRBJ2-1; TRBD1 might be the D (5 bases). In DNA form, the CDR3 reads TGTGCCAGCAGGGTGACTGCCAATGAGCAGTTCTTC. It codes for CASRVTANEQFF.